The 27 T cell receptor beta chains below come from one sample, sequenced in a study of identical twins. TCRdb re-called the 5' RACE reads with MiXCR, one entry per CDR3 protein. Among more than 650,000 distinct CDR3 sequences listed, roughly 6.2% were seen once. Source material: naive T cells sorted from blood. The receptors were gathered from a man between 18 and 29 years old in good health.

This clonotype was counted many times. This chain uses TRBV27 with TRBJ2-5; D gene unclear. The germline CDR1 and CDR2 sequences are MNHEY and SMNVEV (reference sequence). Trimming removed 6 bases from V and 2 bases from J, with 10 bases in between. The CDR3 has 13 amino acids. The CDR3 loop reads CASRAGWQETQYF. The CDR3 DNA is TGTGCCAGCAGGGCTGGCTGGCAAGAGACCCAGTACTTC.

This clonotype was counted a few times. V usage is TRBV4-1 and J usage is TRBJ2-1; D is possibly TRBD1 (5 bases). The germline gives CDR1 MGHRA, CDR2 YSYEKL. The CDR3 sequence is 14 residues long. Trimming left V 3 bases short and J 5 bases short, with 11 bases between. In DNA form, the CDR3 reads TGCGCCAGCAGCCATCGGCTAGGGGACAATGAGCAGTTCTTC. Protein: CASSHRLGDNEQFF.

CDR3 nucleotide sequence: TGCAGTGCTATCAAGGGGGCAGAGGGTGATGAGCAGTTCTTC. Translation gives CSAIKGAEGDEQFF. The chain has TRBV20-1 and TRBJ2-1; 7 bases map to TRBD1. CDR1 DFQATT and CDR2 SNEGSKA come from the germline V gene (reference sequence). Germline trimming cut 4 bases from V and 8 bases from J; bases unmatched to any gene: 11. This CDR3 contains 14 residues.

This clonotype was counted ten times or more. The V gene is TRBV20-1, the J gene TRBJ2-5, with a possible D match to TRBD1 (6 bases). Trimming pared 2 bases from V and 9 bases from J, leaving 16 bases between. The CDR3 contains 13 residues. CDR1 and CDR2 (germline): DFQATT, SNEGSKA (reference sequence). The CDR3 sequence: CSARLQGLAAQYF. The CDR3 DNA follows: TGCAGTGCTAGATTACAGGGCCTTGCGGCCCAGTACTTC.

As regards this clonotype: The junction shows a germline mismatch at one end, possibly a read error. This rearrangement joins TRBV12-3 or TRBV12-4 to TRBJ1-1, with D maybe TRBD1 (5 bases). The CDR3 has 11 residues. The CDR3 DNA reads TGTGCCAGCAGGGGGCCTTCGGGAGCTTCCTTT. Residues: CASRGPSGASF.

This clonotype came up many times. The V gene is TRBV10-3, the J gene TRBJ2-7, with D perhaps TRBD2 (6 bases). V shed 6 bases and J shed 3 bases, with 9 bases lying between them. The CDR3 loop spans 12 amino acids. The germline V gene has CDR1 ENHRY and CDR2 SYGVKD. This CDR3 is CAIREGNYEQYF. DNA of the CDR3: TGTGCCATCAGGGAGGGGAACTACGAGCAGTACTTC.

In this sample, this clonotype turned up a few times. V is TRBV23-1 and J is TRBJ2-3; the match to TRBD2 covers 9 bases. TRBV23-1 is marked as an open reading frame, function uncertain. V was clipped by 4 bases and J by 4 bases; unmatched bases: 9. This CDR3 contains 16 residues. The CDR3 region has the DNA TGCGCCAGCAGTCCCAAGGATACTAGCGGGCCAGATACGCAGTATTTT. Residues: CASSPKDTSGPDTQYF.

This clonotype was detected many times. V usage is TRBV4-3 and J usage is TRBJ2-1; TRBD1 matches 7 bases. This CDR3 has 17 residues. V shed 0 bases, J shed 0 bases, and the junction held 5 bases outside the gene matches. The germline V gene encodes CDR1 LGHNA and CDR2 YSLEER. As DNA, the CDR3 is TGCGCCAGCAGCCAAGATTCCAGGGACAGCTCCTACAATGAGCAGTTCTTC. Encoded protein: CASSQDSRDSSYNEQFF.

This clonotype has ten or more counts. This sequence joins TRBV20-1 and TRBJ2-3; D remains unclear. With 2 bases removed from V and 5 bases from J, the gap between germline ends came to 8 bases. Germline V gene data show CDR1 as DFQATT and CDR2 as SNEGSKA (reference sequence). The CDR3 consists of 12 residues. CDR3: CSARYPGDTQYF. The CDR3 region has the DNA TGCAGTGCTAGATACCCGGGAGATACGCAGTATTTT.

This clonotype was counted ten times or more. The CDR3 DNA is TGCAGTGCCGTCCGGGGGAGCTCCTACAATGAGCAGTTCTTC. Its protein product is CSAVRGSSYNEQFF. The V and J genes are TRBV20-1 and TRBJ2-1; possibly TRBD2 for D (6 bases). The V gene's germline CDR1 is DFQATT and CDR2 SNEGSKA (reference sequence). The germline V and J ends were trimmed by 6 bases and 0 bases, with 12 bases remaining between them. This CDR3 has 14 residues.

This clonotype was recorded at least ten times. The rearrangement links TRBV20-1 to TRBJ1-1; 8 bases are shared with TRBD1. Germline-derived CDR1 and CDR2 are DFQATT and SNEGSKA (reference sequence). V gave up 0 bases and J gave up 5 bases; unmatched junction bases: 5. The CDR3 runs to 14 residues. The CDR3 loop is CSARDRGQGTEAFF. Here the CDR3 DNA reads TGCAGTGCTAGAGACAGGGGGCAGGGGACTGAAGCTTTCTTT.

The rearrangement uses TRBV4-1 and TRBJ1-2; D not resolved. Trimming took 3 bases from V and 1 from J, leaving 15 bases between them. Germline V gene data show CDR1 as MGHRA and CDR2 as YSYEKL. This CDR3 contains 16 residues. CDR3 protein: CASSHARPENNYGYTF. Here the CDR3 DNA reads TGCGCCAGCAGCCACGCCCGACCCGAAAATAACTATGGCTACACCTTC.

This clonotype showed up just a few times. The rearrangement uses TRBV6-2 or TRBV6-3 and TRBJ1-2, with 9 bases lining up with TRBD1. Germline values: CDR1 MNHEY, CDR2 SVGEGT. The CDR3 loop spans 16 amino acids. Trimming at V came to 4 bases and at J to 4 bases, leaving 10 bases not matched to a gene. CDR3 nucleotide sequence: TGTGCCAGCAGTTGGGATCCGGGACAGGGCGGCTATGGCTACACCTTC. Its translation: CASSWDPGQGGYGYTF.

The sample holds many counts of this clonotype. This sequence joins TRBV20-1 and TRBJ2-1; TRBD2 matches at 8 bases. This CDR3 region has 13 residues. Looked up from germline, CDR1 is DFQATT and CDR2 is SNEGSKA (reference sequence). V lost 7 bases to trimming and J lost 8 bases; unmatched junction nucleotides: 10. CDR3 nucleotides: TGCAGTGGTCCCAGCGGGAGTCGTTATGAGCAGTTCTTC. Residues: CSGPSGSRYEQFF.

The V and J genes are TRBV20-1 and TRBJ2-6; D call uncertain. Germline-derived CDR1 and CDR2 are DFQATT and SNEGSKA (reference sequence). Trimming removed 1 base at V and 4 bases at J, with 11 bases between. The CDR3 sequence is 15 residues long. The DNA for the CDR3 is TGCAGTGCTAGAGGAGGACGGGCAGGGGCCAACGTCCTGACTTTC. The encoded protein is CSARGGRAGANVLTF.

CDR3 region: CSVAGLLNTEAFF. The CDR3 nucleotides read TGCAGCGTTGCTGGGCTTTTGAACACTGAAGCTTTCTTT. The chain couples TRBV29-1 to TRBJ1-1; D is unclear. CDR3 length equals 13 residues. Per the germline V gene, CDR1 is SQVTM and CDR2 is ANQGSEA. The germline V and J ends were trimmed by 4 bases and 0 bases, with 9 bases remaining between them.

This clonotype turned up a few times. The gene calls are TRBV7-2 and TRBJ2-2; 9 bases fit TRBD1. The length of the CDR3 is 15 residues. The germline gives CDR1 SGHTA, CDR2 FQGNSA. Trimming removed 6 bases from V and 1 base from J; junction bases left unmatched: 3. CDR3 DNA: TGTGCCAGCAGGGGGACAGGGCGGAACACCGGGGAGCTGTTTTTT. It yields the protein CASRGTGRNTGELFF.

The chain combines TRBV14 with TRBJ2-2; no clear D gene. The V end was cut by 4 bases, the J end by 3 bases, with 12 bases between. Germline V gene sequence: CDR1 SGHDN, CDR2 FVKESK. The CDR3 covers 15 residues. CDR3 in amino acids: CASSPGSPYTGELFF. The CDR3 DNA reads TGTGCCAGCAGCCCCGGCAGCCCTTACACCGGGGAGCTGTTTTTT.

Many counts were recorded for this clonotype. The V gene is TRBV6-2 or TRBV6-3, the J gene TRBJ2-3; D not certain. The germline V gene has CDR1 MNHEY and CDR2 SVGEGT. V lost 7 bases, J lost 2 bases, and 22 bases lay in between. This CDR3 region has 17 residues. The CDR3 nucleotides read TGTGCCAGCACCTCTTCTCAGGTTCGGCTAAACACAGATACGCAGTATTTT. Protein product: CASTSSQVRLNTDTQYF.

This sequence joins TRBV5-1 and TRBJ1-2; a possible D gene is TRBD1 (5 bases). V was pared by 4 bases and J by 5 bases, with 12 bases between. The germline gives CDR1 SGHRS, CDR2 YFSETQ. The CDR3 is 13 residues long. The CDR3 nucleotides are TGCGCCAGCAGCGCCGGCCGACAGTATGGCTACACCTTC. Translation gives CASSAGRQYGYTF.

This clonotype was seen ten or more times. The chain has TRBV7-9 and TRBJ1-5; D is uncertain. Germline CDR1 reads SEHNR; CDR2 reads FQNEAQ (reference sequence). The CDR3 sequence is 12 residues long. V was shortened by 2 bases and J by 4 bases, with 3 bases between the two germline ends. CDR3 residues: CASSLQNQPQHF. In nucleotides, the CDR3 is TGTGCCAGCAGCTTACAGAATCAGCCCCAGCATTTT.

V usage is TRBV5-5 and J usage is TRBJ1-5, with a possible D match to TRBD1 (6 bases). Per the germline V gene, CDR1 is SGHKS and CDR2 is YYEKEE (reference sequence). V was shortened by 0 bases and J by 3 bases, with 16 bases between the two germline ends. The CDR3 is 17 residues long. The CDR3: CASSLDWARGANQPQHF. The CDR3 DNA sequence: TGTGCCAGCAGCTTGGATTGGGCCAGGGGTGCCAATCAGCCCCAGCATTTT.

This clonotype was seen many times. The chain carries TRBV20-1 and TRBJ1-6; 10 nucleotides agree with TRBD1. The junction had 0 bases not matched to a gene; V was cut back by 3 bases and J by 7 bases. CDR1 is DFQATT and CDR2 is SNEGSKA in the germline V gene (reference sequence). The CDR3 loop spans 13 amino acids. The CDR3 coding sequence is TGCAGTGCTAGGGGACAGGGGAATTCACCCCTCCACTTT. This gives the protein CSARGQGNSPLHF.

This clonotype was observed a handful of times. This chain links TRBV3-1 with TRBJ2-5; D is uncertain. Germline V gives CDR1 LGHDT, CDR2 YNNKEL (reference sequence). CDR3 size: 12 residues. V was clipped by 2 bases and J by 5 bases, with 6 bases between them. The CDR3 region has the DNA TGTGCCAGCAGCCAATACGGCGAGACCCAGTACTTC. Translation gives CASSQYGETQYF.

This clonotype was detected many times. The chain uses TRBV12-3 or TRBV12-4 and TRBJ2-1, with 8 bases fitting TRBD1. The CDR3 consists of 14 residues. V lost 5 bases and J lost 8; bases outside the gene matches: 8. The CDR3 region has the DNA TGTGCCAGCAGTCTTGGACAGGGTGTGTATGAGCAGTTCTTC. Translating gives CASSLGQGVYEQFF.

This clonotype was picked up a small number of times. The V and J genes are TRBV5-1 and TRBJ2-2, with TRBD1 as a possible D gene (7 bases). Germline V gene data show CDR1 as SGHRS and CDR2 as YFSETQ. This CDR3 has 18 residues. V was clipped by 0 bases and J by 0 bases, with 15 bases between them. CDR3 protein: CASSLALGGTANTGELFF. The CDR3 DNA is TGCGCCAGCAGCTTGGCCCTTGGCGGGACAGCGAACACCGGGGAGCTGTTTTTT.

This chain links TRBV12-3 or TRBV12-4 with TRBJ2-6; 11 bases are a match to TRBD1. Trimming cost V 5 bases and J 0 bases; bases outside gene matches: 6. CDR3 length: 18 amino acids. The CDR3 here is CASSPWTGGSSGANVLTF. The CDR3 DNA is TGTGCCAGCAGTCCCTGGACAGGGGGCTCCTCTGGGGCCAACGTCCTGACTTTC.